This is a list of T cell receptor beta chains from one sample in a study of blood T cell repertoires in COVID-19. Libraries were prepared by immunoSEQ multiplex PCR; TCRdb keeps only in-frame clonotypes and omits some of them. This sample yields about 180,000 clones, of which around 90% are seen a single time; roughly 9% belongs to the top ten. Sequenced input: PBMCs or T cells enriched from blood (not recorded which). These receptors originate from a young woman who had recovered from COVID-19. The CDR3 runs from the conserved cysteine through the conserved F or W. A D gene is named only where the DNA matches it firmly. Clone size is shown for a subset of rows, as once, few, many or a class of expanded clone.

>TRBJ2-7|-|TRBV4-1|-
TGCGCCAGCAGCCAGTTTCCGGGGGACTCCTACGAGCAGTACTTC
CASSQFPGDSYEQYF
>TRBJ2-1|once|TRBV6-4|-
TGTGCCAGCAGCTCAGCAGCGGGTTCCAATGAGCAGTTCTTC
CASSSAAGSNEQFF
>TRBJ1-2|few|TRBV3-1/TRBV3-2|-
TGTGCCAGCAGCCAAGCGCAGGGGTGGTATGGCTACACCTTC
CASSQAQGWYGYTF
>TRBJ2-1|-|TRBV3-1/TRBV3-2|-
TGTGCCAGCAGCCCGCCGGGGGGCAGCGCTGCCTACAATGAGCAGTTCTTC
CASSPPGGSAAYNEQFF
>TRBJ1-1|-|TRBV7-9|-
TGTGCCAGCAGGGAAACAGGGTACACTGAAGCTTTCTTT
CASRETGYTEAFF
>TRBJ2-2|-|TRBV14|-
TGTGCCAGCAGACGGGCAGGGTTAACCGGGGAGCTGTTTTTT
CASRRAGLTGELFF
>TRBJ1-3|-|TRBV18|-
TGTGCCAGCTCACCACCGGCGGGGGCTGCTGGAAACACCATATATTTT
CASSPPAGAAGNTIYF
>TRBJ1-6|-|TRBV4-2|TRBD1
TGTGCCAGCAGCCAAGAGAAACAGGGGGGCTCACCCCTCCACTTT
CASSQEKQGGSPLHF
>TRBJ2-7|-|TRBV5-6|-
TGTGCCAGCACCCGAGACCCCGGAGGTAATCCCTACGAGCAGTACTTC
CASTRDPGGNPYEQYF
>TRBJ1-2|-|TRBV5-6|-
TGTGCCAGCAGCTTGACGACAGGCGATTCTAACTATGGCTACACCTTC
CASSLTTGDSNYGYTF
>TRBJ1-1|-|TRBV29-1|TRBD1
TGCAGCGTATACAGGGGGCACACTGAAGCTTTCTTT
CSVYRGHTEAFF
>TRBJ2-5|-|TRBV7-6|-
TGTGCCAGCAGCTTAAGCCCCCCCAATACCCAGTACTTC
CASSLSPPNTQYF
>TRBJ1-2|-|TRBV2|TRBD1
TGTGCCAGCAGGGGGAGGACAGGGGGTATCTATGGCTACACCTTC
CASRGRTGGIYGYTF
>TRBJ1-4|-|TRBV2|TRBD1
TGTGCCAGCACCGAGACGGACAGGTCTAATGAAAAACTGTTTTTT
CASTETDRSNEKLFF
>TRBJ2-3|-|TRBV6-4|-
TGTGCCAGCCGGGAGAGGGGCGACGCAGATACGCAGTATTTT
CASRERGDADTQYF
>TRBJ1-5|-|TRBV11-2|-
TGTGCCAGCAGCTTAGAGGGCGGGTCCAATCAGCCCCAGCATTTT
CASSLEGGSNQPQHF
>TRBJ2-6|-|TRBV6-6|TRBD2
TGTGCCAGTGGGGAGGGCTCTGGGGCCAACGTCCTGACTTTC
CASGEGSGANVLTF
>TRBJ2-3|-|TRBV3-1/TRBV3-2|TRBD2
TGTGCCAGCAGCCAAGAAATTGCGGGGGGGCGAGTCACAGATACGCAGTATTTT
CASSQEIAGGRVTDTQYF
>TRBJ2-3|once|TRBV7-6|-
TGTGCCAGCAGCTTAGACGGTTATGATACGCAGTATTTT
CASSLDGYDTQYF
>TRBJ1-6|-|TRBV2|-
TGTGCCATTCGGACCGGGAATAATTCACCCCTCCACTTT
CAIRTGNNSPLHF
>TRBJ2-1|-|TRBV9|TRBD2
TGTGCCAGCAGCGTAGACCTAGCGGGGAGTTACAATGAGCAGTTCTTC
CASSVDLAGSYNEQFF
>TRBJ1-5|-|TRBV27|TRBD1
TGTGCCAGCAGAAGCGGGACAGGGGAAACAAATCAGCCCCAGCATTTT
CASRSGTGETNQPQHF
>TRBJ2-6|-|TRBV18|-
TGTGCCAGCTCAATGTCTGGGGGGAAAGACTCTGGGGCCAACGTCCTGACTTTC
CASSMSGGKDSGANVLTF
>TRBJ2-1|-|TRBV11-2|-
TGTGCCAGCAGCTCCGCCGTCAGGATGAATAACAATGAGCAGTTCTTC
CASSSAVRMNNNEQFF
>TRBJ2-7|-|TRBV2|-
TGTGCCAGCAGACTTCCCGGGGAGGCCACCTACGAGCAGTACTTC
CASRLPGEATYEQYF
>TRBJ1-2|-|TRBV10-3|-
TGTGCCATCAGTGAGTCGAGGGAGCAATCAGGACTGAACTATGGCTACACCTTC
CAISESREQSGLNYGYTF
>TRBJ1-1|-|TRBV28|-
TGTGCCAGCGGTGGGCAGGGAAGGAACACTGAAGCTTTCTTT
CASGGQGRNTEAFF
>TRBJ1-5|few|TRBV7-2|-
TGTGCCAGCAGCTTAGCAGGTAGGGGTCAGCCCCAGCATTTT
CASSLAGRGQPQHF
>TRBJ1-2|once|TRBV5-1|-
TGCGCCAGCAGCTCAGCACAACAGGCTTCGGATGGCTACACCTTC
CASSSAQQASDGYTF
>TRBJ1-1|-|TRBV12-3/TRBV12-4|-
TGTGCCAGCAGTTTCGGGGGGAACCTTGAAGCTTTCTTT
CASSFGGNLEAFF
>TRBJ2-1|-|TRBV27|TRBD1
TGTGCCAGCAGTACATCGGACAGGGGCTTCCGTGAGCAGTTCTTC
CASSTSDRGFREQFF
>TRBJ1-2|-|TRBV2|-
TGTGCCAGCAGTGAAGCTCCGGGTTTTGGCTATGGCTACACCTTC
CASSEAPGFGYGYTF
>TRBJ2-1|-|TRBV6-5|TRBD1
TGTGCCAGCGAGGGGGCCGGGAATGAGCAGTTCTTC
CASEGAGNEQFF
>TRBJ1-1|-|TRBV24-1|-
TGTGCCACCAGTGCACGAACCGGACAGTCGGGGGCTTTCTTT
CATSARTGQSGAFF
>TRBJ1-2|-|TRBV27|-
TGTGCCAGCTCCCGAAGGGGCAGCTTTTATGGCTACACCTTC
CASSRRGSFYGYTF
>TRBJ1-4|-|TRBV25-1|-
TGTGCCAGCAGTGAAGGGTCAGGTGAAAAACTGTTTTTT
CASSEGSGEKLFF
>TRBJ1-2|-|TRBV5-1|-
TGCGCCAGCAGCTTGGGTCAGGGAGGCGGCTATGGCTACACCTTC
CASSLGQGGGYGYTF
>TRBJ1-1|-|TRBV2|TRBD1
TGTGCCAGCAGTGTGTCCCGCCTGACAGGGTTGGACACTGAAGCTTTCTTT
CASSVSRLTGLDTEAFF
>TRBJ1-6|-|TRBV28|TRBD1
TGTGCCAGCAGTCGGGCGCAGGGGGTAACACCCCTCCACTTT
CASSRAQGVTPLHF
>TRBJ1-6|-|TRBV7-2|-
TGTGCCAGCAGCTTAGGACAGAACAAGTCGACCCTCCACTTT
CASSLGQNKSTLHF
>TRBJ1-1|-|TRBV5-4|-
TGTGCCAGCAGCTTACACGCAACGCCGGCGGGGGTATCAGCTGAAGCTTTCTTT
CASSLHATPAGVSAEAFF
>TRBJ2-7|-|TRBV19|TRBD1
TGTGCCAGTAGAAGACAGGGGGCAACGTTCGAGCAGTACTTC
CASRRQGATFEQYF
>TRBJ1-2|-|TRBV28|-
TGTGCCAGCAGTTTCGGGTTCGAAGGGGTAAAAGATAATGAGGGCTACACCTTC
CASSFGFEGVKDNEGYTF